This is a list of T cell receptor beta chains from one sample in a study of T cell clonotyping in hematopoietic cell transplantation. The assay was immunoSEQ multiplex PCR, and TCRdb's table has in-frame clones only and misses some. Among roughly 50,000 clones, 80% to 90% were seen once, and the ten largest hold just under 6%. The specimen was peripheral blood mononuclear cells, collected before stem cell transplant. The receptors were gathered from a man in his sixties with biphenotypic leukemia. Some clones in this sample may be carry-over from other donors' samples. CDR3s include the opening cysteine and the closing phenylalanine or tryptophan. Fields, in order: CDR3 length, V gene, clone size, J gene, D gene, CDR3 DNA, CDR3 protein. A D gene is named only where the DNA matches it firmly. Size values are once, few and many counts, or a class for expanded clones, and some rows have none.

15,TRBV6-5,-,TRBJ1-1,-,TGTGCCAGCAGTCCGCGACAGGCTGGGCTAGCTGAAGCTTTCTTT,CASSPRQAGLAEAFF
11,TRBV30,-,TRBJ2-5,-,TGTGCCTGGAGTGCTAGAGAGACCCAGTACTTC,CAWSARETQYF
12,TRBV4-1,-,TRBJ2-7,-,TGCGCCAGCAGCCAAGAAACGGGCGAGCAGTACTTC,CASSQETGEQYF
14,TRBV27,-,TRBJ2-7,TRBD1,TGTGCCACCTCGAAGGACAGGGCCATCTACGAGCAGTACTTC,CATSKDRAIYEQYF
17,TRBV4-2,-,TRBJ1-3,TRBD1,TGTGCCAGCAGCCACCGACAGGGTAGTTCCTCTGGAAACACCATATATTTT,CASSHRQGSSSGNTIYF
16,TRBV30,-,TRBJ2-2,-,TGTGCCTGTTCGAGGAGATTCGGGATAACCACCGGGGAGCTGTTTTTT,CACSRRFGITTGELFF
11,TRBV28,-,TRBJ2-7,-,TGTGCCAGCACCAATAATGGGGAGCAGTACTTC,CASTNNGEQYF
13,TRBV28,-,TRBJ2-1,TRBD2,TGTGCCAGCCTTAGCGGGAGCTACAATGAGCAGTTCTTC,CASLSGSYNEQFF
19,TRBV27,-,TRBJ2-5,TRBD2,TGTGCCAGCAGTTTTCTGGGGCGGGAGGGCCGGAGGTCACAAGAGACCCAGTACTTC,CASSFLGREGRRSQETQYF
15,TRBV6-6,-,TRBJ2-7,TRBD1,TGTGCCAGCTCTTTACCGACAGGGGAAACGTACGAGCAGTACTTC,CASSLPTGETYEQYF
16,TRBV6-1,-,TRBJ2-2,TRBD2,TGTGCCAGCAGTGACGCTAGCGGGTCCGAAAAAGGGGAGCTGTTTTTT,CASSDASGSEKGELFF
13,TRBV9,-,TRBJ1-5,-,TGTGCCAGCAGCCCTAGTTGGCACCAGCCCCAGCATTTT,CASSPSWHQPQHF
17,TRBV5-1,-,TRBJ2-2,TRBD1,TGCGCCAGCAGATTTGGCACTACAGGGGCTTACACCGGGGAGCTGTTTTTT,CASRFGTTGAYTGELFF
16,TRBV11-2,-,TRBJ2-5,-,TGTGCCAGCAGCTTATACCCCCGAGGTGGAGGAGAGACCCAGTACTTC,CASSLYPRGGGETQYF
12,TRBV19,-,TRBJ1-1,-,TGTGCCAGTAGTAGTAGGGGCACTGAAGCTTTCTTT,CASSSRGTEAFF
12,TRBV10-2,-,TRBJ2-7,-,TGCGCCAGCGGCCCCCACCTTTACGAGCAGTACTTC,CASGPHLYEQYF
15,TRBV6-1,medium-sized,TRBJ1-5,-,TGTGCCAGCACCCTAGCGTCTGCCAACAATCAGCCCCAGCATTTT,CASTLASANNQPQHF
17,TRBV9,-,TRBJ2-2,-,TGTGCCAGCAGCGACGGGGAGACTTTTATCAACACCGGGGAGCTGTTTTTT,CASSDGETFINTGELFF
13,TRBV5-1,once,TRBJ2-7,-,TGCGCCAGCAGCTTGGTTACGCCTGACGAGCAGTACTTC,CASSLVTPDEQYF
16,TRBV7-3,-,TRBJ2-2,-,TGTGCCAGCAGCTTAACAGGGGGAAGTAGCTTCGGGGAGCTGTTTTTT,CASSLTGGSSFGELFF
10,TRBV20-1,few,TRBJ1-1,-,TGCAGTGCCCTCGTGGGGGATGCTTTCTTT,CSALVGDAFF
13,TRBV18,few,TRBJ2-7,-,TGTGCCAGCTCAACTCTAGGGGAGGACGAGCAGTACTTC,CASSTLGEDEQYF
14,TRBV5-4,-,TRBJ2-5,TRBD2,TGTGCCAGCACCCTGGGCGGGGGGGGCGAGACCCAGTACTTC,CASTLGGGGETQYF
13,TRBV6-5,-,TRBJ2-7,-,TGTGCCAGCAGTACACAGGGGACTTACGAGCAGTACTTC,CASSTQGTYEQYF
15,TRBV13,once,TRBJ2-7,-,TGTGCCAGCAGCTCTCGGCCGCAAGGGGCCTACGAGCAGTACTTC,CASSSRPQGAYEQYF
15,TRBV7-9,-,TRBJ2-2,TRBD1,TGTGCCAGCAACAAGGACAGGGGTCATCCCGGGGAGCTGTTTTTT,CASNKDRGHPGELFF
15,TRBV6-5,-,TRBJ2-1,TRBD1,TGTGCCAGCAGTACCTCAGGGGGCGCGACCTATGAGCAGTTCTTC,CASSTSGGATYEQFF
14,TRBV28,-,TRBJ2-7,-,TGTGCCACCCAAGGGCCAGGGGCCCCCTACGAGCAGTACTTC,CATQGPGAPYEQYF
11,TRBV27,few,TRBJ1-5,-,TGTGCCAGCTGGACAAATCAGCCCCAGCATTTT,CASWTNQPQHF
14,TRBV6-1,-,TRBJ2-1,-,TGTGCCAGCAGTGAAAGATACCTAGGCTATGAGCAGTTCTTC,CASSERYLGYEQFF
13,TRBV5-4,-,TRBJ2-7,TRBD2,TGTGCCAGCAGCTTCCAGCCTAGCGGCGAGCAGTACTTC,CASSFQPSGEQYF
13,TRBV6-5,-,TRBJ2-5,-,TGTGCCAGCAGCCAAACTAGTATAGAGACCCAGTACTTC,CASSQTSIETQYF
13,TRBV10-3,-,TRBJ1-2,-,TGTGCCATCAGCCCCGGGCACTTCTATGGCTACACCTTC,CAISPGHFYGYTF
12,TRBV7-8,-,TRBJ2-5,-,TGTGCCAGCAGCTTAGGCTGGAGGGCCCAGTACTTC,CASSLGWRAQYF
16,TRBV25-1,-,TRBJ2-1,TRBD2,TGTGCCAGCAGTGGGACTAGCGGAGAGAACTACAATGAGCAGTTCTTC,CASSGTSGENYNEQFF
18,TRBV28,-,TRBJ2-1,TRBD2,TGTGCCAGCAGTTTAGGACTAGCGGGCTGGAGCTCCTACAATGAGCAGTTCTTC,CASSLGLAGWSSYNEQFF
16,TRBV6-1,-,TRBJ2-7,-,TGTGCCAGCAGTGAAGTTTGGCGGCTAAGCTCCTACGAGCAGTACTTC,CASSEVWRLSSYEQYF
12,TRBV28,-,TRBJ2-2,-,TGTGCCAGCAGTTTTAACGCCGGGGAGCTGTTTTTT,CASSFNAGELFF
13,TRBV7-2,-,TRBJ2-7,-,TGTGCCAGCAGCTTAGTTGAGTCCTACGAGCAGTACTTC,CASSLVESYEQYF
12,TRBV25-1,-,TRBJ1-3,-,TGTGCCAGTGGGGGGGATGGAAACACCATATATTTT,CASGGDGNTIYF
15,TRBV19,once,TRBJ2-7,TRBD1,TGTGCCAGTAGTGTGGGACAGGGCAACTCCTACGAGCAGTACTTC,CASSVGQGNSYEQYF
14,TRBV19,-,TRBJ2-3,TRBD1,TGTGCCAGTAGTATTACAGGGGCTCAGGATACGCAGTATTTT,CASSITGAQDTQYF
14,TRBV10-1,-,TRBJ2-7,TRBD1,TGCGCCAGCAGTGAGTCGAGGGGGCTGGGGGAGCAGTACTTC,CASSESRGLGEQYF